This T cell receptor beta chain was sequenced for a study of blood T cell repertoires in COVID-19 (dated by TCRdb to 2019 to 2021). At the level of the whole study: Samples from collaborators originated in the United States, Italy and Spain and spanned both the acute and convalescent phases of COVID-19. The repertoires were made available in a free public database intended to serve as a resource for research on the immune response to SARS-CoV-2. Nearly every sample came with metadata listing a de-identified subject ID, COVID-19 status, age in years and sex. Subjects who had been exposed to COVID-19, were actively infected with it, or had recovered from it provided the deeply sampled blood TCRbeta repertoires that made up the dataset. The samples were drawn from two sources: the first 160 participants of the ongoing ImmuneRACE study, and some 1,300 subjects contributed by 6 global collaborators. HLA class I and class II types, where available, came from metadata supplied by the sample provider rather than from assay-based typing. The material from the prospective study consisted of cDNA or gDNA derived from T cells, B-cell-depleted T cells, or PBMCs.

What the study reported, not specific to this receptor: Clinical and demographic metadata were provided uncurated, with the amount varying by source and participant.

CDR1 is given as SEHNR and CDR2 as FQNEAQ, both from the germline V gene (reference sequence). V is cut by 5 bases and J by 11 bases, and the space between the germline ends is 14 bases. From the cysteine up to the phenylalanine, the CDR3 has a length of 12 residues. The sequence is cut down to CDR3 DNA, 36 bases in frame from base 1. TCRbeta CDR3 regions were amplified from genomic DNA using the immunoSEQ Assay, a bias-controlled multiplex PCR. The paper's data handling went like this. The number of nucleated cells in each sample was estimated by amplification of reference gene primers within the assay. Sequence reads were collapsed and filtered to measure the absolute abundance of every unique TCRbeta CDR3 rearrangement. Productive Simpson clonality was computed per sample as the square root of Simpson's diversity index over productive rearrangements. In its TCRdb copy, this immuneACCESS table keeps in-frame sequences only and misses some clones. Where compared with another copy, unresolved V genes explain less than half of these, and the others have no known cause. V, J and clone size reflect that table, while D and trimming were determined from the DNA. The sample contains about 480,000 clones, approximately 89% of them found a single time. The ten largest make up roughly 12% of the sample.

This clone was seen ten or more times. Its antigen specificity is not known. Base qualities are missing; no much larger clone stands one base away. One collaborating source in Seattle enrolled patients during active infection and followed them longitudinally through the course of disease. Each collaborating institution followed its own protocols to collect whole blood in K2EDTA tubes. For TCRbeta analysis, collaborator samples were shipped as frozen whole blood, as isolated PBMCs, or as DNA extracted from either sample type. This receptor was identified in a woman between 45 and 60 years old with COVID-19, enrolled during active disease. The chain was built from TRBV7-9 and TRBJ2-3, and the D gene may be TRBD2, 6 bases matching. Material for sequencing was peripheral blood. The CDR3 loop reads CASSLSREVQYF. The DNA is TGTGCCAGCAGCCTCTCGAGGGAGGTGCAGTATTTT.